The clone carrying this T cell receptor beta chain was detected a few times. What it binds is not known. The sample comes from a study of early T cells in non-severe SARS-CoV-2 infection. Study background: Chains were not paired, and sequencing was done on bulk RNA from unsorted whole blood. Study-level findings and limits: CD4 and private specificities were missed by VDJdb matching, which favored anti-spike CD8 responses.

Attachment of unique molecular identifiers to individual cDNA molecules was performed. TCRdb reprocessed the 5' RACE reads with MiXCR, giving one entry per CDR3 protein. The table has about 92,000 distinct CDR3 sequences, around 15% seen once. Germline assignment: CDR1 MNHEY and CDR2 SVGAGI. Deletions cut 2 bases from V and 4 bases from J, with 12 bases between. The CDR3 consists of 15 residues. Material for sequencing was whole blood. The receptor comes from an adult who was a healthcare worker with PCR-confirmed SARS-CoV-2 infection or an uninfected control (not recorded which). The V call is TRBV6-5, the J call TRBJ1-3; no firm D call. CDR3 nucleotide sequence: TGTGCCAGCAGTTACGGACGGTACTCCGGAAACACCATATATTTT. Residues: CASSYGRYSGNTIYF.